This T cell receptor (beta chain) was sequenced for a study of CD8+CD57+ T cells in acquired aplastic anemia. Template material for TCR beta VDJ and CDR3 profiling consisted of genomic DNA. A single record per CDR3 protein comes from TCRdb applying MiXCR to the reads. The sample contains some 160,000 distinct CDR3 sequences, 45% to 55% of which appear only once. Sequenced patients had shown CD8+CD57+ cell expansion by flow cytometry. Untreated patients provided the blood samples, with no therapy given before sampling. Per germline, CDR1 LNHDA and CDR2 SQIVND (reference sequence). Trimming removed 7 bases from V and 3 bases from J; junction bases left unmatched: 15. This CDR3 has 17 amino acids. This clonotype appeared many times.

This clonotype was sampled from a human donor with aplastic anemia. The chain recombines TRBV19 with TRBJ1-5; 7 bases are a match to TRBD1. Sequencing input: sorted CD4+, CD8+, or CD8+CD57+ T cells (not recorded which) from PBMCs. CDR3: CASTNLQGPTPNQPQHF. CDR3 DNA: TGTGCCAGTACCAACTTACAGGGGCCCACCCCCAATCAGCCCCAGCATTTT. The full variable domain, rest sourced from reference TRBV19 and TRBJ1-5, is DGGITQSPKYLFRKEGQNVTLSCEQNLNHDAMYWYRQDPGQGLRLIYYSQIVNDFQKGDIAEGYSVSREKKESFPLTVTSAQKNPTAFYLCASTNLQGPTPNQPQHFGDGTRLSIL.